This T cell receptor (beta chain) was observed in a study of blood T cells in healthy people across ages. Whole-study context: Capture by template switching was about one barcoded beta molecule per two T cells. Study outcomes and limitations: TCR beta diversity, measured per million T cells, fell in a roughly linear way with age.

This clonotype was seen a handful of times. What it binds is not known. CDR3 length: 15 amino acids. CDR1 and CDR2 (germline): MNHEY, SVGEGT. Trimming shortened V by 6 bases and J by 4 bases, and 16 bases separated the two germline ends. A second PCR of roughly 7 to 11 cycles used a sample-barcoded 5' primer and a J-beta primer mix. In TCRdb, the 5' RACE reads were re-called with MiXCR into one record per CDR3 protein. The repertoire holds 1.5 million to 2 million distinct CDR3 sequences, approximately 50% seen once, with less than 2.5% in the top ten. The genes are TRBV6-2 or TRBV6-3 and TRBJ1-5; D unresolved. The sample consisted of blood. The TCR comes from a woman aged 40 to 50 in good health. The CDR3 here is CASSLYLGRNQPQHF. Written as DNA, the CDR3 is TGTGCCAGCAGCCTATATCTTGGGCGGAATCAGCCCCAGCATTTT.